This is a list of T cell receptor beta chains from one sample in a study of shared clonotypes between healthy human individuals. The protocol was immunoSEQ multiplex PCR, while the TCRdb copy is restricted to in-frame clones and leaves out a portion. The table lists some 2.1 million clones, roughly 94% of them singletons. Sequences were obtained from naive CD4+ T cells sorted from blood. Every receptor here comes from a man aged 18-30 years in good health. Each CDR3 is given with its conserved first and last residue. Fields, in order: V gene, J gene, clone size, D gene, CDR3 DNA, CDR3 protein. The D gene is left open where the match is weak. Clone size is shown for a subset of rows, as once, few, many or a class of expanded clone.

V: TRBV7-9; J: TRBJ1-4; size: -; D: TRBD1; DNA: TGTGCCAGCAGCTTGGACAGGCTCCTTAATGAAAAACTGTTTTTT; CDR3: CASSLDRLLNEKLFF
V: TRBV6-5; J: TRBJ1-2; size: -; D: -; DNA: TGTGCCAGCAGTTACTCAGCGGTGATCGGCTATGGCTACACCTTC; CDR3: CASSYSAVIGYGYTF
V: TRBV6-5; J: TRBJ2-1; size: once; D: -; DNA: TGTGCCAGCAGTTCCGGGACACGGTCCCACCTGGATGAGCAGTTCTTC; CDR3: CASSSGTRSHLDEQFF
V: TRBV10-3; J: TRBJ2-3; size: -; D: -; DNA: TGTGCCATCAGTGGTCGGGGTTTGGGATTGGGAGATACGCAGTATTTT; CDR3: CAISGRGLGLGDTQYF
V: TRBV18; J: TRBJ2-5; size: -; D: -; DNA: TGTGCCAGCTCACTGTTAGGGGAGACCCAGTACTTC; CDR3: CASSLLGETQYF
V: TRBV2; J: TRBJ1-4; size: -; D: -; DNA: TGTGCCAGCAGCGCCGGGACGACGGTGAGGGAAAAACTGTTTTTT; CDR3: CASSAGTTVREKLFF
V: TRBV5-1; J: TRBJ1-1; size: few; D: -; DNA: TGCGCCAGCAGCTTCCAGGAGAACACTGAAGCTTTCTTT; CDR3: CASSFQENTEAFF
V: TRBV6-1; J: TRBJ1-6; size: -; D: -; DNA: TGTGCCAGCAGTGTCGGGTCACCCCTCCACTTT; CDR3: CASSVGSPLHF
V: TRBV19; J: TRBJ2-3; size: -; D: TRBD1; DNA: TGTGCCAGTAGTATAGGGGAGACAGGGGCAGATACGCAGTATTTT; CDR3: CASSIGETGADTQYF
V: TRBV28; J: TRBJ2-6; size: once; D: TRBD1; DNA: TGTGCCAGCAGTCCCAACAGGGGGCAACCTTCCTCCAACGTCCTGACTTTC; CDR3: CASSPNRGQPSSNVLTF
V: TRBV5-1; J: TRBJ2-5; size: -; D: TRBD2; DNA: TGCGCCAGCAGCTTGGGGAAGGGACTACAAGAGACCCAGTACTTC; CDR3: CASSLGKGLQETQYF
V: TRBV10-1; J: TRBJ2-1; size: -; D: TRBD2; DNA: TGCGCCAGACAATCGGCGGGAGGTGATTCCTACAATGAGCAGTTCTTC; CDR3: CARQSAGGDSYNEQFF
V: TRBV6-5; J: TRBJ2-1; size: -; D: -; DNA: TGTGCCAGCAGTTCTCTCAATGAGCAGTTCTTC; CDR3: CASSSLNEQFF
V: TRBV2; J: TRBJ2-1; size: -; D: TRBD1; DNA: TGTGCCAGCAGTGAGAGGGACAGGGGCTCCTACAATGAGCAGTTCTTC; CDR3: CASSERDRGSYNEQFF
V: TRBV10-3; J: TRBJ1-1; size: -; D: -; DNA: TGTGCCATCAGTGAGAGGGATTCAGAAGCTTTCTTT; CDR3: CAISERDSEAFF
V: TRBV9; J: TRBJ2-5; size: once; D: -; DNA: TGTGCCAGCAGCGGGGGGACGGAGGAGACCCAGTACTTC; CDR3: CASSGGTEETQYF
V: TRBV2; J: TRBJ2-2; size: -; D: -; DNA: TGTGCCAGCAAAACACAGGGATTTGTGACCGGGGAGCTGTTTTTT; CDR3: CASKTQGFVTGELFF
V: TRBV5-4; J: TRBJ2-5; size: -; D: TRBD2; DNA: TGTGCCAGCAGCTCTAGCGGGATCCTCCAAGAGACCCAGTACTTC; CDR3: CASSSSGILQETQYF
V: TRBV5-6; J: TRBJ2-5; size: -; D: TRBD1; DNA: TGTGCCAGCAGCAACGGACAGGTAGCTTGGACCCAGTACTTC; CDR3: CASSNGQVAWTQYF
V: TRBV6-6; J: TRBJ1-5; size: -; D: -; DNA: TGTGCCAGCAGTTACGGTCGGCAGGTGGGTCAGCCCCAGCATTTT; CDR3: CASSYGRQVGQPQHF
V: TRBV29-1; J: TRBJ1-4; size: -; D: -; DNA: TGCAGCGTTGAGGTTTTAGGTGGTGAAAAACTGTTTTTT; CDR3: CSVEVLGGEKLFF
V: TRBV7-2; J: TRBJ1-1; size: -; D: -; DNA: TGTGCCAGCAGCCTCATTCCTCCGGGGCCGAACACTGAAGCTTTCTTT; CDR3: CASSLIPPGPNTEAFF
V: TRBV7-9; J: TRBJ2-7; size: -; D: TRBD2; DNA: TGTGCCAGCAGCTTTCTAGCGGGGGGATCCTACGAGCAGTACTTC; CDR3: CASSFLAGGSYEQYF
V: TRBV12-5; J: TRBJ1-5; size: once; D: -; DNA: TGTGCTAGTCTGGGCGTTTTAAATCAGCCCCAGCATTTT; CDR3: CASLGVLNQPQHF
V: TRBV7-2; J: TRBJ2-1; size: -; D: TRBD2; DNA: TGTGCCAGCCTAGCGGGGGGGAACAATGAGCAGTTCTTC; CDR3: CASLAGGNNEQFF